The clone carrying this T cell receptor (beta chain) was seen a handful of times. The CDR3 spans 13 residues. Germline V gene sequence: CDR1 MNHEY, CDR2 SVGAGI. V lost 2 bases to trimming and J lost 5 bases, with 10 bases between them. The data are from a study of cytomegalovirus exposure and HLA in healthy donors. It was with 60 Vbeta and 13 Jbeta primers that the PCR ran. Some clones are missing from TCRdb's copy, which holds only in-frame ones; the method was immunoSEQ multiplex PCR. The sample includes roughly 120,000 clones, 73% of them seen just once. The receptor was isolated from a woman aged 40 to 55 in good health and CMV-seropositive. The chain combines TRBV6-5 with TRBJ2-7, with a weak D call TRBD2 (6 bases). The sequencing sample was made of PBMCs. CDR3 loop: CASSYGGWDEQYF. DNA for the CDR3: TGTGCCAGCAGTTACGGAGGGTGGGACGAGCAGTACTTC.